The 10 T cell receptor beta chains reported below all come from one sample, sequenced in a study of T cell responses to AZD1222 COVID-19 vaccine. Sequencing was performed with immunoSEQ multiplex PCR; in TCRdb, only in-frame clones are kept and a portion is missing. Here the sample spans some 99,000 clones, around 90% being singletons. This sample comprised peripheral blood, obtained on day 0 of AZD1222 vaccination. The receptors come from an adult in good health.

This sequence joins TRBV6-6 and TRBJ2-7; 7 bases match TRBD1. The CDR3 totals 13 residues. Germline CDR1 MNHNY, CDR2 SVGAGI (reference sequence). Germline trimming cut 4 bases from V and 6 bases from J; bases unmatched to any gene: 6. The CDR3: CASSSLRGSEQYF. The CDR3 nucleotides are TGTGCCAGCAGTTCACTCAGGGGGAGCGAGCAGTACTTC.

The chain has TRBV10-3 and TRBJ1-3, with 9 bases aligning to TRBD1. The J segment lost 2 bases and the V segment lost 0 bases, leaving 2 bases of the junction unmatched. Germline values: CDR1 ENHRY, CDR2 SYGVKD. The CDR3 runs 16 residues. The CDR3 spells CAISESGQGPGNTIYF. CDR3 in DNA: TGTGCCATCAGTGAGTCGGGACAGGGACCTGGAAACACCATATATTTT.

V usage is TRBV11-2 and J usage is TRBJ1-2; the D gene is possibly TRBD1 (5 bases). Trimming cost V 4 bases and J 5 bases, with 11 bases left between them. Germline V gene lookup returns CDR1 SGHAT and CDR2 FQNNGV. This CDR3 has 13 amino acids. The CDR3 DNA reads as TGTGCCAGCAGCTCACGCGGGGGATATGGCTACACCTTC. Protein product: CASSSRGGYGYTF.

J is TRBJ2-2 and V is TRBV4-1, with D maybe TRBD1 (5 bases). The CDR3 extends over 16 amino acids. With 1 base removed from V and 6 bases from J, the gap between germline ends came to 15 bases. From germline, CDR1 is MGHRA and CDR2 YSYEKL. In DNA, the CDR3 is TGCGCCAGCAGCCAAGCCAGCAGGGTAGGCGCCGGGGAGCTGTTTTTT. It yields the protein CASSQASRVGAGELFF.

The J gene is TRBJ1-2, the V gene TRBV27; unclear D gene. The V gene lost 5 bases and the J gene lost 1 base, with 8 bases spanning the gap. Germline lookup yields CDR1 MNHEY and CDR2 SMNVEV (reference sequence). This CDR3 contains 13 residues. The CDR3 spells CASSPGINYGYTF. The CDR3 coding sequence is TGTGCCAGCAGTCCCGGGATTAACTATGGCTACACCTTC.

V gene TRBV3-1 (or the pseudogene TRBV3-2) combines with J gene TRBJ2-7; tentatively, D is TRBD1 (5 bases). Between the trimmed V and J ends, which lost 2 bases and 0 bases, there was a span of 11 bases. The CDR3 runs 15 residues. CDR1 and CDR2 from the germline V gene are LGHDT and YNNKEL (reference sequence). The CDR3 DNA reads TGTGCCAGCAGCCAACGAAACGGACACTCCTACGAGCAGTACTTC. Encoded protein: CASSQRNGHSYEQYF.

The chain combines TRBV7-9 with TRBJ2-3; maybe TRBD2 (6 bases). The CDR3 has 16 amino acids. Looked up from germline, CDR1 is SEHNR and CDR2 is FQNEAQ (reference sequence). Trimming removed 4 bases from V and 2 bases from J, with 16 bases in between. Here the CDR3 DNA reads TGTGCCAGCAGCTCCCTCCGTGCGGGGAACACAGATACGCAGTATTTT. Amino acid sequence: CASSSLRAGNTDTQYF.

The chain is built from TRBV7-2 and TRBJ1-3; D is unclear. V lost 5 bases, J lost 3 bases, and 5 bases lay in between. This CDR3 spans 12 amino acids. Germline loops: CDR1 SGHTA, CDR2 FQGNSA. The CDR3 region is CASSLYGNTIYF. In nucleotides, the CDR3 is TGTGCCAGCAGCCTATATGGAAACACCATATATTTT.

This clone was detected once. The chain joins TRBV5-1 to TRBJ2-7; tentative D call: TRBD1 (6 bases). In germline, CDR1 is SGHRS, CDR2 YFSETQ. CDR3 size: 17 residues. V was cut by 5 bases and J by 2 bases, with 23 bases left in between. CDR3 nucleotide sequence: TGCGCCAGCAGTATGGCTGCTGGGGGCAGCTCAACCTACGAGCAGTACTTC. It is translated as CASSMAAGGSSTYEQYF. Drawing the rest from reference TRBV5-1 and TRBJ2-7, the complete variable domain is KAGVTQTPRYLIKTRGQQVTLSCSPISGHRSVSWYQQTPGQGLQFLFEYFSETQRNKGNFPGRFSGRQFSNSRSEMNVSTLELGDSALYLCASSMAAGGSSTYEQYFGPGTRLTVT.

This chain uses TRBV24-1 with TRBJ2-1; D could derive from TRBD1 or TRBD2 (5 bases each). The germline V gene has CDR1 KGHDR and CDR2 SFDVKD. The V end lost 4 bases, the J end lost 6 bases, and 15 bases lay between the germline ends. This CDR3 is built from 15 residues. The CDR3 is CATSETGTERNEQFF. CDR3 nucleotide sequence: TGTGCCACCAGTGAAACCGGGACCGAACGCAATGAGCAGTTCTTC.